This T cell receptor beta chain stems from a study of CD8 T cells in ankylosing spondylitis. V was clipped by 1 base and J by 4 bases, with 11 bases between them. Looked up from germline, CDR1 is SGHKS and CDR2 is YYEKEE (reference sequence). The CDR3 consists of 14 residues. General study results and limits: Clones that were linked to disease were CD8+ and were relatively rare in peripheral blood. Ankylosing spondylitis blood appeared to be characterized by a TCR beta motif of roughly eight highly homologous variants.

This clonotype occurred many times. Its antigen is unidentified. Quantitative 5'-RACE with molecular barcodes generated TCR beta libraries. From the 5' RACE reads, TCRdb called clonotypes with MiXCR, one entry per CDR3 protein. The data contain around 490,000 distinct CDR3 sequences, about 5.7% of them singletons. The V call is TRBV5-5, the J call TRBJ1-1, with D unresolved. The receptor was derived from a male donor with ankylosing spondylitis. Sample: blood, either unsorted or a sorted T cell fraction (not recorded which). The CDR3 loop reads CASSLFTASTEAFF. Written as DNA, the CDR3 is TGTGCCAGCAGCTTGTTTACCGCGAGCACTGAAGCTTTCTTT.